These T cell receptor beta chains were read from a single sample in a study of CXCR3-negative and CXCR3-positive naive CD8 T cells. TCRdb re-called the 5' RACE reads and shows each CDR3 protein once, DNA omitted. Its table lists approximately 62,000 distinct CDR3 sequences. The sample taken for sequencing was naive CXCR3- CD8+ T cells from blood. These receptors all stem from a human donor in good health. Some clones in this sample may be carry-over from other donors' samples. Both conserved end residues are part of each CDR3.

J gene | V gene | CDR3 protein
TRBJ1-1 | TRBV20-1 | CSAPLGTGVFTEAFF
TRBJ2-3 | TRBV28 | CASSQKFRTASTDTQYF
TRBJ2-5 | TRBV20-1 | CSARDMMGEETQYF
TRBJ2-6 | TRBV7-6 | CASSSGEGHGANVLTF
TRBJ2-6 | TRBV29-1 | CGYSGSGANVLTF
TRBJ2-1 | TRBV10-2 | CASRLAGDEQFF
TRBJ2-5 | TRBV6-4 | CASSPSTGGPETQYF
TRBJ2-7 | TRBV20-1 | CSATGTLEVEQYF
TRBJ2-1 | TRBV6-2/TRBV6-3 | CASSYSSADSGTLSYEQFF
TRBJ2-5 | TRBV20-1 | CSAQTEVVETQYF
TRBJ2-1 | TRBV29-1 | CSVDRYNEQFF
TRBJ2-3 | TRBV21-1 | CASSKTSGGEDTQYF